The 12 T cell receptor beta chains below all came from one sample that was sequenced in a study of cytomegalovirus exposure and HLA in healthy donors. Using immunoSEQ multiplex PCR, the repertoire was profiled, and TCRdb retains in-frame clones only, with some absent. Counted here are 90,000 to 150,000 clones, around 89% occurring once; the ten biggest clones make up nearly 6.5%. Specimen: PBMCs. All receptors derive from a woman younger than 30 in good health and CMV-seropositive.

This chain connects TRBV6-5 to TRBJ2-1; the D gene is possibly TRBD1 (7 bases). The V end was cut by 5 bases, the J end by 2 bases, with 13 bases between. The CDR3 length is 15 residues. The germline V gene encodes CDR1 MNHEY and CDR2 SVGAGI. DNA for the CDR3: TGTGCCAGCAGTAACAGGGGAGGTACCTACAATGAGCAGTTCTTC. This gives the protein CASSNRGGTYNEQFF.

The V call is TRBV5-6, the J call TRBJ1-2, with D unclear. The CDR3 is made up of 13 amino acids. Trimming took 1 base from V and 0 from J, leaving 4 bases between them. Germline V CDR1 and CDR2: SGHDT, YYEEEE. DNA of the CDR3: TGTGCCAGCAGCTTGTCCTCTAACTATGGCTACACCTTC. Amino acid sequence: CASSLSSNYGYTF.

This chain joins TRBV4-1 and TRBJ2-1, with D possibly TRBD1 on 6 matching bases. V gave up 4 bases and J gave up 5 bases, with 21 bases separating them. Germline lookup yields CDR1 MGHRA and CDR2 YSYEKL. The CDR3 totals 17 residues. The CDR3 protein is CASSRIGGRGQNNEQFF. CDR3 bases: TGCGCCAGCAGCCGGATTGGCGGACGGGGACAAAACAATGAGCAGTTCTTC.

V is TRBV2 and J is TRBJ1-1, with no clear D. In germline, CDR1 is SNHLY, CDR2 FYNNEI. V lost 9 bases and J lost 5, with 16 bases in between. The CDR3 totals 13 residues. Written as DNA, the CDR3 is TGTGCCAGGAAATACAACCGGGAAACTGAAGCTTTCTTT. Translating it yields CARKYNRETEAFF.

J is TRBJ2-3 and V is TRBV7-9; TRBD2 agrees at 10 bases. V dropped 3 bases and J dropped 3; count of bases not matched to a gene: 6. The CDR3 covers 16 residues. The germline gives CDR1 SEHNR, CDR2 FQNEAQ (reference sequence). CDR3 residues: CASSFERGGWTDTQYF. For the CDR3, the DNA is TGTGCCAGCAGCTTCGAGCGGGGGGGCTGGACAGATACGCAGTATTTT.

This clone was counted once. This rearrangement joins TRBV9 to TRBJ2-7; D gene uncertain. The CDR3 is made up of 14 amino acids. With 1 base removed from V and 0 bases from J, the gap between germline ends came to 8 bases. CDR1 is SGDLS, CDR2 YYNGEE, per germline. The chain's CDR3 is CASSVSKNSYEQYF. CDR3 bases: TGTGCCAGCAGCGTATCTAAAAACTCCTACGAGCAGTACTTC. The full variable domain, rest sourced from reference TRBV9 and TRBJ2-7, is DSGVTQTPKHLITATGQRVTLRCSPRSGDLSVYWYQQSLDQGLQFLIQYYNGEERAKGNILERFSAQQFPDLHSELNLSSLELGDSALYFCASSVSKNSYEQYFGPGTRLTVT.

The V and J genes are TRBV10-3 and TRBJ1-2; 8 nucleotides line up with TRBD1. J gave up 4 bases and V 6 bases, and 13 bases lay outside the gene matches. Looked up from germline, CDR1 is ENHRY and CDR2 is SYGVKD. This CDR3 contains 16 residues. The DNA of the CDR3 is TGTGCCATCAGCGAGCCGGGACAGGCGTTGACCTATGGCTACACCTTC. Protein product: CAISEPGQALTYGYTF.

The rearrangement links TRBV29-1 to TRBJ1-1; a possible D gene is TRBD1 (6 bases). The CDR3 contains 12 residues. In germline, CDR1 is SQVTM, CDR2 ANQGSEA. Trimming removed 7 bases from V and 1 base from J, with 10 bases in between. CDR3 in amino acids: CSARRGNTEAFF. DNA for the CDR3: TGCAGCGCCCGCAGGGGGAACACTGAAGCTTTCTTT.

The chain is built from TRBV29-1 and TRBJ1-1; 10 positions agree with TRBD1. Germline V gene lookup returns CDR1 SQVTM and CDR2 ANQGSEA. V lost 7 bases to trimming and J lost 1 base; unmatched junction nucleotides: 6. This CDR3 is built from 14 residues. Here the CDR3 reads CSARQGATNTEAFF. The CDR3 nucleotides read TGCAGCGCTCGACAGGGGGCTACGAACACTGAAGCTTTCTTT.

This clone was counted only a few times. The chain is built from TRBV10-3 and TRBJ1-2; D not resolved. CDR3 length: 12 residues. Trimming removed 8 bases from V and 3 bases from J, with 10 bases in between. CDR1 is ENHRY and CDR2 is SYGVKD in the germline V gene. CDR3 DNA: TGTGCCATCTCGCGCACGGACTATGGCTACACCTTC. Translation: CAISRTDYGYTF.

The rearrangement uses TRBV5-1 and TRBJ1-2, with TRBD1 as a possible D gene (6 bases). In germline, CDR1 is SGHRS, CDR2 YFSETQ. V was clipped by 3 bases and J by 8 bases, with 20 bases between them. The CDR3 runs to 15 residues. CDR3 amino acids: CASSSDPTGIDGYTF. The CDR3 bases are TGCGCCAGCAGCTCCGATCCTACAGGGATTGACGGCTACACCTTC.

This sequence joins TRBV21-1 and TRBJ1-4; the table's D call TRBD1 went unverified against the DNA. TRBV21-1 is flagged as a pseudogene. This CDR3 has 15 amino acids. CDR3 protein: CASRTGTGFAEKLFF. The DNA of the CDR3 is TGTGCCAGCCGAACCGGGACAGGGTTTGCTGAAAAACTGTTTTTT.